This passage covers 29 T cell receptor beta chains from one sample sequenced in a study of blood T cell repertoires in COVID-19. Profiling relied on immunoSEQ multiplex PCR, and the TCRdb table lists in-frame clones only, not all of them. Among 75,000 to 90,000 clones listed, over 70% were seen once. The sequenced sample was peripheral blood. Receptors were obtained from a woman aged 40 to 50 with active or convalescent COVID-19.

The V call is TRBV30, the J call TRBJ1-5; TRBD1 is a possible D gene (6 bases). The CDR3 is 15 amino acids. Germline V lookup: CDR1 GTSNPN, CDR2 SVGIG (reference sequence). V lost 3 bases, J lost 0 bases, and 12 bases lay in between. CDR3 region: CAWSRGLYSNQPQHF. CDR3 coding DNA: TGTGCCTGGAGCAGGGGTCTTTATAGCAATCAGCCCCAGCATTTT.

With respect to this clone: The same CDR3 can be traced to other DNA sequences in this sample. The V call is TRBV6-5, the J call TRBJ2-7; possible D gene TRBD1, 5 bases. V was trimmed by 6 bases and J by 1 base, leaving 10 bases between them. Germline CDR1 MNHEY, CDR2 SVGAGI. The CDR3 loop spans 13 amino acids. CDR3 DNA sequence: TGTGCCAGCAGGACCTACAGGTCCTACGAGCAGTACTTC. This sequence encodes CASRTYRSYEQYF.

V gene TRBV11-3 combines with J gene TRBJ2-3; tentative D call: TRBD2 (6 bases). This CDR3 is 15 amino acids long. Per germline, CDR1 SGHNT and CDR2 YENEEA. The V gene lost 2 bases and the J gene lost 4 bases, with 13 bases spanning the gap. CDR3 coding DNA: TGTGCCAGCAGCTTACGGGAGTCTGTCGCAGATACGCAGTATTTT. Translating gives CASSLRESVADTQYF.

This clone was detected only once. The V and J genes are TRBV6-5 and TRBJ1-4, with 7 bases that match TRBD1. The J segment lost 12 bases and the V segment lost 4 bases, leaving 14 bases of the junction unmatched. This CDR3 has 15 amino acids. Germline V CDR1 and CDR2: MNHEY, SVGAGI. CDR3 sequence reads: CASSSDPGQRAELFF. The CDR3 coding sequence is TGTGCCAGCAGTTCCGACCCGGGACAGCGCGCTGAACTGTTTTTT.

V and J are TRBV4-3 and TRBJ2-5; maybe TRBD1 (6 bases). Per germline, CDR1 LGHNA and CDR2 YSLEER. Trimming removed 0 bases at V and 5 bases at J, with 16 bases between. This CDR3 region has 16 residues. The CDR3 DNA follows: TGCGCCAGCAGCCAAGAGGGCGCCAGGGGCGGGGAGACCCAGTACTTC. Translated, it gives CASSQEGARGGETQYF.

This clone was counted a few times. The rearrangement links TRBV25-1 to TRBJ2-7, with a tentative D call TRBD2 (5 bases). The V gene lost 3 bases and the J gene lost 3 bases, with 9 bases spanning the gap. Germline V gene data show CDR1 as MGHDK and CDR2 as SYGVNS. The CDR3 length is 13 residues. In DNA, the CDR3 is TGTGCCAGCAGTGACGGGATTCTCTACGAGCAGTACTTC. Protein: CASSDGILYEQYF.

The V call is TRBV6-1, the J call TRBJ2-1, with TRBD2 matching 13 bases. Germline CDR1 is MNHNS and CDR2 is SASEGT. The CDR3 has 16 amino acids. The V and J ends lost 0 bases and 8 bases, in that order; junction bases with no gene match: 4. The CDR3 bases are TGTGCCAGCAGTGAAGCGTGGACTAGCGGGAGAGATGAGCAGTTCTTC. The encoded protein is CASSEAWTSGRDEQFF.

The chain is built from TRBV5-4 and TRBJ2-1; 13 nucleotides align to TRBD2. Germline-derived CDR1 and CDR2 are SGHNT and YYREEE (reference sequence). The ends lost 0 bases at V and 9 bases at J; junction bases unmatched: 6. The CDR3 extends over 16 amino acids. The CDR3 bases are TGTGCCAGCAGCTTGGGGGGGACTAGCGGGGTTGGTGAGCAGTTCTTC. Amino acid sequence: CASSLGGTSGVGEQFF.

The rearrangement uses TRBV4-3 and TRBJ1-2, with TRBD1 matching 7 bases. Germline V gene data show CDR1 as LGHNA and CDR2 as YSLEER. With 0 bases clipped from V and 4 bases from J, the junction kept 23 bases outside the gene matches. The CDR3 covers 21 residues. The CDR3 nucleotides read TGCGCCAGCAGCCAAGAGCCTCATAGGGGAATGGAGGACAGGACCTCCTATGGCTACACCTTC. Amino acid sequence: CASSQEPHRGMEDRTSYGYTF.

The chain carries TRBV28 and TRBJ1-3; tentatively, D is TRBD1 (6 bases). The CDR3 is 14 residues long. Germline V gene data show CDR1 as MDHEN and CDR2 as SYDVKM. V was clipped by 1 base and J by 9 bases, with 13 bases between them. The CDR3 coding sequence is TGTGCCAGCAGTTTATACAGGGCCCCAGCCACCATATATTTT. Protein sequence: CASSLYRAPATIYF.

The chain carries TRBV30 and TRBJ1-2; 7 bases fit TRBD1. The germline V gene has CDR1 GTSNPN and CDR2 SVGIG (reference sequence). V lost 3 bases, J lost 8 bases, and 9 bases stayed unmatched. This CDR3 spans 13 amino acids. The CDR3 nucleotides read TGTGCCTGGAGGGGGACAGCGGTCTGGGGCTACACCTTC. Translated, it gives CAWRGTAVWGYTF.

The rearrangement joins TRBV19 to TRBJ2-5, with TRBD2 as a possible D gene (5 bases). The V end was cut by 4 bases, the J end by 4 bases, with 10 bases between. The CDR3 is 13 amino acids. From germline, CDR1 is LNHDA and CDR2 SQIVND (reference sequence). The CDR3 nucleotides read TGTGCCAGTAGTACAAGCCTAGCAGAGACCCAGTACTTC. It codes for CASSTSLAETQYF.

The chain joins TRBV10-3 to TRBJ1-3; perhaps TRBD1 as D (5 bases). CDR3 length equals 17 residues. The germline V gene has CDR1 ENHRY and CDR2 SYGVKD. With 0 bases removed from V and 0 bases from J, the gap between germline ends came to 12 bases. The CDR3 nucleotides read TGTGCCATCAGTGAGTCGGGACTCCTGAGCTCTGGAAACACCATATATTTT. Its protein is CAISESGLLSSGNTIYF.

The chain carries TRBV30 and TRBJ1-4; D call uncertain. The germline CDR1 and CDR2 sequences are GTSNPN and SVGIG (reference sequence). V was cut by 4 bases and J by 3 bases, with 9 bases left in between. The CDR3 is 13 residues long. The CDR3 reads CAWMGRSNEKLFF. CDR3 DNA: TGTGCCTGGATGGGCAGGTCTAATGAAAAACTGTTTTTT. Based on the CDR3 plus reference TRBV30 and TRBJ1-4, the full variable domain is SQTIHQWPATLVQPVGSPLSLECTVEGTSNPNLYWYRQAAGRGLQLLFYSVGIGQISSEVPQNLSASRPQDRQFILSSKKLLLSDSGFYLCAWMGRSNEKLFFGSGTQLSVL.

CDR3 nucleotides: TGTGCCAGCAGCTCCAGCGGGGACAGGGTGGAGACCCAGTACTTC. Amino acid sequence: CASSSSGDRVETQYF. The chain is built from TRBV11-2 and TRBJ2-5; 9 bases are a match to TRBD1. The CDR3 spans 15 residues. In germline, CDR1 is SGHAT, CDR2 FQNNGV. V was pared by 4 bases and J by 5 bases, with 8 bases of the junction left unmatched.

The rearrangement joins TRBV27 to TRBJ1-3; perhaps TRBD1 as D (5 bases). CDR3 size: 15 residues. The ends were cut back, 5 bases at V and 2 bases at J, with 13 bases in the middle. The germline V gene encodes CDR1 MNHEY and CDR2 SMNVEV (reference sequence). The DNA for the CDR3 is TGTGCCAGCAGTGAAACGGGGGTAGCTGGAAACACCATATATTTT. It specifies CASSETGVAGNTIYF.

The CDR3 protein is CASSYVAGAGSSYEQYF. For the CDR3, the DNA is TGTGCCAGCAGCTACGTGGCAGGGGCTGGGAGCTCCTACGAGCAGTACTTC. The rearrangement links TRBV5-5 to TRBJ2-7; perhaps TRBD1 as D (6 bases). Germline CDR1 reads SGHKS; CDR2 reads YYEKEE (reference sequence). Trimming took 3 bases from V and 0 from J, leaving 19 bases between them. The CDR3 length is 17 residues.

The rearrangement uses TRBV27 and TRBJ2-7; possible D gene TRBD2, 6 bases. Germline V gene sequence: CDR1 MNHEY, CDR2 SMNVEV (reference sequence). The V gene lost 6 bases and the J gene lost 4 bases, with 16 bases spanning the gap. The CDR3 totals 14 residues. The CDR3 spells CASSPGEILYEQYF. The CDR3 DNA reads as TGTGCCAGCAGCCCGGGGGAAATCCTTTACGAGCAGTACTTC.

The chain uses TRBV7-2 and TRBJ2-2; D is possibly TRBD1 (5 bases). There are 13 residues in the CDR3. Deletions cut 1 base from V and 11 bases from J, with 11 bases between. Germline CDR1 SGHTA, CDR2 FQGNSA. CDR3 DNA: TGTGCCAGCAGCTTAGATCTCGACAGCGAGCTGTTTTTT. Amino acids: CASSLDLDSELFF.

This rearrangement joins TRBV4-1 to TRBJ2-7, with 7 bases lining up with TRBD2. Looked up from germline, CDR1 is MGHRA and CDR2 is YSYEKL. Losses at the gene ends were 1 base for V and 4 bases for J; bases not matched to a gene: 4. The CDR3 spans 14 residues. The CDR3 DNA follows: TGCGCCAGCAGCCAAGGAGGCGGGGGATACGAGCAGTACTTC. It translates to CASSQGGGGYEQYF.

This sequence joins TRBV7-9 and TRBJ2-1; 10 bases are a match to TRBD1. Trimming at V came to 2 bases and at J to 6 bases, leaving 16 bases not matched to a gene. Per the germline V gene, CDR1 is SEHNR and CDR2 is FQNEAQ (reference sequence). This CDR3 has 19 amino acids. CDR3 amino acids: CASSLRGNTDRGLSNEQFF. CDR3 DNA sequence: TGTGCCAGCAGCTTAAGAGGAAATACCGACAGGGGGCTCAGCAATGAGCAGTTCTTC.

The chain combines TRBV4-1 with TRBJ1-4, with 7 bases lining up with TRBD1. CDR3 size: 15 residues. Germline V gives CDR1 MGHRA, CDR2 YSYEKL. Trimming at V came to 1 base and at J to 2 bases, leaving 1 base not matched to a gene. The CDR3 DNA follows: TGCGCCAGCAGCCAAGGACAGGGTACTAATGAAAAACTGTTTTTT. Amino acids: CASSQGQGTNEKLFF.

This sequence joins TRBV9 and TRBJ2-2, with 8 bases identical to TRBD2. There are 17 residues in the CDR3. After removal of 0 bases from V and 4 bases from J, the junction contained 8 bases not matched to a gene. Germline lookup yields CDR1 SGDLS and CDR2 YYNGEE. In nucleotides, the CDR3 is TGTGCCAGCAGCGTAGCGGGACTAGGTTCGGTCACCGGGGAGCTGTTTTTT. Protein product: CASSVAGLGSVTGELFF.

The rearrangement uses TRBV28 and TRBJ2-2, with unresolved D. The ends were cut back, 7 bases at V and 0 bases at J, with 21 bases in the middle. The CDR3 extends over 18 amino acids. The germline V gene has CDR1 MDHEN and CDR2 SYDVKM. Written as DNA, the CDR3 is TGTGCCAGCACCCCCTGGGCAGTGACGACCGCGAACACCGGGGAGCTGTTTTTT. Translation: CASTPWAVTTANTGELFF. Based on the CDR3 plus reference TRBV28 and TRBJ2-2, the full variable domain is DVKVTQSSRYLVKRTGEKVFLECVQDMDHENMFWYRQDPGLGLRLIYFSYDVKMKEKGDIPEGYSVSREKKERFSLILESASTNQTSMYLCASTPWAVTTANTGELFFGEGSRLTVL.

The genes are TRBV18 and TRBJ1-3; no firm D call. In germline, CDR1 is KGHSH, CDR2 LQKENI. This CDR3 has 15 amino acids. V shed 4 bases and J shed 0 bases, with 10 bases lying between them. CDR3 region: CASSRAGTSGNTIYF. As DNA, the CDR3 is TGTGCCAGCTCACGTGCGGGCACCTCTGGAAACACCATATATTTT.

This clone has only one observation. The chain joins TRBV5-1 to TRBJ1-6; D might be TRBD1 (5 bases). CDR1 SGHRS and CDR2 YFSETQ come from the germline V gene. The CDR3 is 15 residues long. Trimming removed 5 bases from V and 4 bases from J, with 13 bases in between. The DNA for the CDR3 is TGCGCCAGCAGGGAGGAGGGACGGTATAATTCACCCCTCCACTTT. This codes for CASREEGRYNSPLHF. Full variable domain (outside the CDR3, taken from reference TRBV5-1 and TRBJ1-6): KAGVTQTPRYLIKTRGQQVTLSCSPISGHRSVSWYQQTPGQGLQFLFEYFSETQRNKGNFPGRFSGRQFSNSRSEMNVSTLELGDSALYLCASREEGRYNSPLHFGNGTRLTVT.

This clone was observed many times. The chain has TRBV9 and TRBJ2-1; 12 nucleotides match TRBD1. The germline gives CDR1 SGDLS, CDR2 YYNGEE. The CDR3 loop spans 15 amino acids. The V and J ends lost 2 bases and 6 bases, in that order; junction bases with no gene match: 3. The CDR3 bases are TGTGCCAGCAGCGTTATGGGACAGGGGGCCAATGAGCAGTTCTTC. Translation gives CASSVMGQGANEQFF.

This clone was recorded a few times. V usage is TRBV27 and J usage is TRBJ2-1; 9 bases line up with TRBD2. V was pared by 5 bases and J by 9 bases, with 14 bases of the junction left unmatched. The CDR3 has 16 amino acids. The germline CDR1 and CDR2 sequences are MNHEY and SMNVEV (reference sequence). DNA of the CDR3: TGTGCCAGCAGTCCGAATGCGGCGGGGGGGCCTCTTGAGCAGTTCTTC. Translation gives CASSPNAAGGPLEQFF.

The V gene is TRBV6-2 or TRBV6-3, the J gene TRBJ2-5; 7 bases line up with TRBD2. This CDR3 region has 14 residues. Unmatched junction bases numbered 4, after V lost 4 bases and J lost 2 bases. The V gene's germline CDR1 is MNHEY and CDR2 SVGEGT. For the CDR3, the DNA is TGTGCCAGCAGTTGGGGGACTATACAAGAGACCCAGTACTTC. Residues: CASSWGTIQETQYF.